One and the same sample provided the 5 T cell receptor beta chains below, sequenced in a study of shared clonotypes between healthy human individuals (dated by TCRdb to 2020 to 2021). Library generation was performed with the immunoSEQ multiplex PCR assay. What TCRdb holds here is the immuneACCESS table cut down to in-frame rearrangements. Part of the clones is not present; checked against another copy, under half of the missing clones reflect an unresolved V gene, and the others are unexplained. Here the sample has 2 million to 2.5 million clones; 80% to 95% occur a single time. The top ten clonotypes cover around 0.4% of the sample. Sequencing was performed on naive CD4+ T cells from PBMCs. This specimen's cell subset or site label, per the study, means: CD45RA+ positively selected. The source of these receptors is a man aged 18-30 years in good health. Some clones in this sample may be carry-over from other donors' samples.

This clone was recorded only once. Additional DNA sequences in this sample encode the identical CDR3. The chain recombines TRBV7-3 with TRBJ2-3; unclear D gene. The CDR3 is 13 amino acids. V was trimmed by 3 bases and J by 3 bases, leaving 7 bases between them. Germline V gives CDR1 SGHTA, CDR2 FQGTGA. The CDR3 loop reads CASSLGSTDTQYF. DNA for the CDR3: TGTGCCAGCAGCTTGGGTAGTACAGATACGCAGTATTTT.

The chain has TRBV25-1 and TRBJ2-2; 8 bases are a match to TRBD1. The trim removed 6 bases at V and 5 bases at J, leaving 11 bases unmatched. This CDR3 has 16 amino acids. Germline values: CDR1 MGHDK, CDR2 SYGVNS. The CDR3 region is CASSPRGPAPTGELFF. The CDR3 bases are TGTGCCAGCAGCCCCAGGGGGCCCGCCCCAACCGGGGAGCTGTTTTTT.

The rearrangement uses TRBV6-5 and TRBJ2-1; D might be TRBD1 or TRBD2, each matching 5 bases. CDR3 size: 14 residues. Trimming took off 8 bases at V and 3 bases at J, with 14 bases between the two ends. Germline CDR1 and CDR2: MNHEY and SVGAGI. In DNA, the CDR3 is TGTGCCAGCCAAGCCGGGACGAGCTACAATGAGCAGTTCTTC. Its translation is CASQAGTSYNEQFF.

This chain connects TRBV7-3 to TRBJ2-1; D is tentatively TRBD1 or TRBD2 (5 bases each). Germline V gives CDR1 SGHTA, CDR2 FQGTGA. Trimming pared 1 base from V and 1 base from J, leaving 11 bases between. This CDR3 region has 16 residues. CDR3 loop: CASSLKWDGSYNEQFF. The CDR3 coding sequence is TGTGCCAGCAGCTTAAAATGGGACGGATCCTACAATGAGCAGTTCTTC.

The chain links TRBV18 to TRBJ2-7, with 7 bases matching TRBD1. Germline trimming cut 0 bases from V and 2 bases from J; bases unmatched to any gene: 13. The V gene's germline CDR1 is KGHSH and CDR2 LQKENI. The CDR3 totals 18 residues. DNA of the CDR3: TGTGCCAGCTCACCACCGGTGCCCGACAGGGACCGCGCCTACGAGCAGTACTTC. It encodes CASSPPVPDRDRAYEQYF.